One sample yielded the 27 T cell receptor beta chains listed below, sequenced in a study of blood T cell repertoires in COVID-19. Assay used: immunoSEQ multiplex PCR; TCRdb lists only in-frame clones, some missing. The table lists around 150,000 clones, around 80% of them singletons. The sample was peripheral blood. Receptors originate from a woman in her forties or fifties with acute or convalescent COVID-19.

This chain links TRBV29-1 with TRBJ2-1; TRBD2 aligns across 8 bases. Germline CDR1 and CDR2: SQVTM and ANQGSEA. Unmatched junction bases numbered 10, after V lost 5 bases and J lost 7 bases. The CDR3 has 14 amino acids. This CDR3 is CSVWGERGKNEQFF. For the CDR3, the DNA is TGCAGCGTTTGGGGGGAGCGGGGGAAGAATGAGCAGTTCTTC.

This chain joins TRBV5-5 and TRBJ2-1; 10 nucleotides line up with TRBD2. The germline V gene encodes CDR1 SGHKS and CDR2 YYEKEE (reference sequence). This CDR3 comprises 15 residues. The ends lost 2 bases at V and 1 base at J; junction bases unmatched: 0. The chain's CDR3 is CASSFSGGSYNEQFF. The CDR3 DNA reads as TGTGCCAGCAGCTTTAGCGGGGGGTCCTACAATGAGCAGTTCTTC.

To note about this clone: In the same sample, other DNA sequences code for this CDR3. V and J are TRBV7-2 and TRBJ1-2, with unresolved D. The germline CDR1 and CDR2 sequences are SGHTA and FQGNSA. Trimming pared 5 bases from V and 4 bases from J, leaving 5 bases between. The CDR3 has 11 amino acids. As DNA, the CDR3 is TGTGCCAGCAGCCCCAGCTATGGCTACACCTTC. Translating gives CASSPSYGYTF.

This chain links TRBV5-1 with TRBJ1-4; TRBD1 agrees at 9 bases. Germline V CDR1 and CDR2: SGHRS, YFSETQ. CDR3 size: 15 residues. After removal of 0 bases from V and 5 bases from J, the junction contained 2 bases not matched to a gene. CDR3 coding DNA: TGCGCCAGCAGCTTGGTTGGGACAGGGAATGAAAAACTGTTTTTT. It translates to CASSLVGTGNEKLFF.

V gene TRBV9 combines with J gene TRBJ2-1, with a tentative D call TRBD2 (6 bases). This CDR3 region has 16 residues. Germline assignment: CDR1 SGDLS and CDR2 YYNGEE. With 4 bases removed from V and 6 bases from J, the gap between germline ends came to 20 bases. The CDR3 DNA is TGTGCCAGCAGCCCGACATATCGACTCGGGGGCAATGAGCAGTTCTTC. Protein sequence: CASSPTYRLGGNEQFF.

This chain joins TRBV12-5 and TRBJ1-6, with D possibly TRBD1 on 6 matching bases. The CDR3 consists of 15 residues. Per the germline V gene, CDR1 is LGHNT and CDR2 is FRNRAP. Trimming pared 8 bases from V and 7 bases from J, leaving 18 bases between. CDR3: CASLYGGGVNSPLHF. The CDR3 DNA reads TGTGCTAGTCTTTATGGGGGGGGCGTGAATTCACCCCTCCACTTT.

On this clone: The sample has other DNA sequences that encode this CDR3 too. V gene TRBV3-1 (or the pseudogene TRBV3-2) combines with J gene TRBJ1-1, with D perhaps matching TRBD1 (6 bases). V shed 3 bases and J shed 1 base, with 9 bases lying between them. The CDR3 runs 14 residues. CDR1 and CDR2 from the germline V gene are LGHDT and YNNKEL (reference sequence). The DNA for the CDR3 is TGTGCCAGCAGCCAGGGAGGGGGGAACACTGAAGCTTTCTTT. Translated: CASSQGGGNTEAFF.

As DNA, the CDR3 is TGTGCCAGCAGCTTGGGGGCGGGGGCCCACAATGAGCAGTTCTTC. Amino acids: CASSLGAGAHNEQFF. V usage is TRBV5-4 and J usage is TRBJ2-1, with TRBD2 as a possible D gene (7 bases). Trimming stripped 0 bases from V and 5 bases from J, with 12 bases between. Germline CDR1 is SGHNT and CDR2 is YYREEE (reference sequence). This CDR3 is 15 amino acids long.

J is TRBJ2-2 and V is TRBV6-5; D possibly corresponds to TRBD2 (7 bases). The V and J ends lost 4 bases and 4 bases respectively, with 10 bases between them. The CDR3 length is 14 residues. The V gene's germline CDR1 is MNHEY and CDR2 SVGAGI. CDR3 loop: CASSLGGGTGELFF. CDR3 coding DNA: TGTGCCAGCAGTTTGGGAGGGGGCACCGGGGAGCTGTTTTTT.

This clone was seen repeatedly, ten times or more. The CDR3 loop reads CAWSGGTGGYGYTF. DNA for the CDR3: TGTGCCTGGAGTGGAGGAACAGGGGGTTATGGCTACACCTTC. V gene TRBV30 combines with J gene TRBJ1-2; 8 nucleotides align to TRBD1. CDR3 size: 14 residues. In germline, CDR1 is GTSNPN, CDR2 SVGIG (reference sequence). Trimming cost V 1 base and J 5 bases; bases outside gene matches: 6.

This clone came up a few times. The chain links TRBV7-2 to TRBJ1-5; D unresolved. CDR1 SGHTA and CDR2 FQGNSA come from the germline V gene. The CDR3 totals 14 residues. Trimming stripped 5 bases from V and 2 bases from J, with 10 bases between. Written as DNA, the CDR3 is TGTGCCAGCAGCCCCGATAGTGGCAATCAGCCCCAGCATTTT. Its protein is CASSPDSGNQPQHF.

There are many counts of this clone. The CDR3 bases are TGCGCCAGCAGCGCTCGACAGGGGGTAGAGACCCAGTACTTC. It yields the protein CASSARQGVETQYF. The V and J genes are TRBV4-3 and TRBJ2-5; 9 bases fit TRBD1. This CDR3 has 14 residues. V lost 5 bases and J lost 4; bases outside the gene matches: 5. Germline V CDR1 and CDR2: LGHNA, YSLEER.

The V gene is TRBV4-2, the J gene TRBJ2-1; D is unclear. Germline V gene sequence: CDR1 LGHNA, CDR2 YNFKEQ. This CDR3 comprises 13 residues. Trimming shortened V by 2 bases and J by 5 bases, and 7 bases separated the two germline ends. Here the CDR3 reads CASSQSQNNEQFF. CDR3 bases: TGTGCCAGCAGCCAATCACAGAACAATGAGCAGTTCTTC.

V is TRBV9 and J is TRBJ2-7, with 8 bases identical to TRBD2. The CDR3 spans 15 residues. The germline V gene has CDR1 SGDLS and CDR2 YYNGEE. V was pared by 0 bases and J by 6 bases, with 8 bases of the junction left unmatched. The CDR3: CASSVEGTRTSEQYF. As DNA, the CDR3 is TGTGCCAGCAGCGTAGAGGGGACTAGGACTAGCGAGCAGTACTTC.

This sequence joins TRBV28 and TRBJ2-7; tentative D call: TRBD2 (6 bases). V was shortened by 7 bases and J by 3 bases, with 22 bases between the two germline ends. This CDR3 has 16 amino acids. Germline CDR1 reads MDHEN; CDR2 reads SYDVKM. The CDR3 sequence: CASTPLKEGYLYEQYF. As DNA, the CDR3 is TGTGCCAGCACTCCCTTGAAGGAGGGGTACCTCTACGAGCAGTACTTC. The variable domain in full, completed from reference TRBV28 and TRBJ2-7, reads DVKVTQSSRYLVKRTGEKVFLECVQDMDHENMFWYRQDPGLGLRLIYFSYDVKMKEKGDIPEGYSVSREKKERFSLILESASTNQTSMYLCASTPLKEGYLYEQYFGPGTRLTVT.

CDR3 nucleotide sequence: TGTGCCAGCAGCCAATTTTCAGGGGGCCAGGGTGGCTACACCTTC. Translating gives CASSQFSGGQGGYTF. The chain links TRBV3-1 (or the pseudogene TRBV3-2) to TRBJ1-2; 8 bases align to TRBD1. The junction had 9 bases not matched to a gene; V was cut back by 2 bases and J by 7 bases. The CDR3 runs to 15 residues. Looked up from germline, CDR1 is LGHDT and CDR2 is YNNKEL (reference sequence).

The CDR3 DNA reads TGTGCCAGCAGCTACGCGGGGGAAAATCAGCCCCAGCATTTT. Translation gives CASSYAGENQPQHF. This chain links TRBV3-1 (or the pseudogene TRBV3-2) with TRBJ1-5, with D possibly being TRBD1 (5 bases). The CDR3 totals 14 residues. Trimming took 5 bases from V and 4 from J, leaving 12 bases between them. CDR1 and CDR2 from the germline V gene are LGHDT and YNNKEL (reference sequence).

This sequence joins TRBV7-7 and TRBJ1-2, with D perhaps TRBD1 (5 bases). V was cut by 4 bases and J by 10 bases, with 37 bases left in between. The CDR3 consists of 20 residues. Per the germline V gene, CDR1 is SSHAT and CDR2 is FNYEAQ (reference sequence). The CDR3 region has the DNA TGTGCCAGCAGCTCCCGCCCCCCGACAGCGCGGGGCGGTCGGAATCACCCCTACACCTTC. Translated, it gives CASSSRPPTARGGRNHPYTF.

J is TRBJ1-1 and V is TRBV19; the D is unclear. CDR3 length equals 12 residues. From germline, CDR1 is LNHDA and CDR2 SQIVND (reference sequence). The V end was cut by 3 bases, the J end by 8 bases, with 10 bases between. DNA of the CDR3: TGTGCCAGTAGTATGTGGCAGGCAGAAGCTTTCTTT. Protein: CASSMWQAEAFF.

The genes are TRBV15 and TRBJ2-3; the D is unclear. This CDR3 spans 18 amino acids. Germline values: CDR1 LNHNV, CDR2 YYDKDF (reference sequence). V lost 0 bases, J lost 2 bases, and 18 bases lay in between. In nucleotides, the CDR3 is TGTGCCACCAGCAGAGACCTCCCTGGGCCTGTTAACACAGATACGCAGTATTTT. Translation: CATSRDLPGPVNTDTQYF.

DNA of the CDR3: TGTGCCAGCAGCCCAGGTACCTCCTATAATTCACCCCTCCACTTT. Encoded protein: CASSPGTSYNSPLHF. The rearrangement uses TRBV5-8 and TRBJ1-6; no definite D call. CDR1 is SGHTS, CDR2 YDEGEE, per germline. V was trimmed by 4 bases and J by 0 bases, leaving 8 bases between them. This CDR3 comprises 15 residues.

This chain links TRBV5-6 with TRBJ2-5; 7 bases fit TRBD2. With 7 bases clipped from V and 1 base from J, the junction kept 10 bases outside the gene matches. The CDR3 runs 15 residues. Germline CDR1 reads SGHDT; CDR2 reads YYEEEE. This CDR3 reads CASLPASGIQETQYF. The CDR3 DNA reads TGTGCCAGCCTTCCGGCTAGCGGTATCCAAGAGACCCAGTACTTC.

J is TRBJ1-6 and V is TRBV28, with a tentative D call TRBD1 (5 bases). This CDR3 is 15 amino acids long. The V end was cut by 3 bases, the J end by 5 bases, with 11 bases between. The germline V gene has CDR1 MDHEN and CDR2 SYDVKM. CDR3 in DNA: TGTGCCAGCAGTTTGGGGGGATGGGATAATTCACCCCTCCACTTT. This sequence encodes CASSLGGWDNSPLHF.

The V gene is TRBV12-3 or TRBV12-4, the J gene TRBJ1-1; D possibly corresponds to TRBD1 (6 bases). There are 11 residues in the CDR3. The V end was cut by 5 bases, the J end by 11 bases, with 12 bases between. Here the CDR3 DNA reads TGTGCCAGCAGTCCAGGGGATATCGCTTTCTTT. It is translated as CASSPGDIAFF.

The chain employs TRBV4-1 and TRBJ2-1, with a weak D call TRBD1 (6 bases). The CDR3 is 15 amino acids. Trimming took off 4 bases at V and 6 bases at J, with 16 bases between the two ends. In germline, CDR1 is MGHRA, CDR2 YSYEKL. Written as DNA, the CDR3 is TGCGCCAGCAGCCCAGCCGGGACATTGAGCAATGAGCAGTTCTTC. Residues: CASSPAGTLSNEQFF.

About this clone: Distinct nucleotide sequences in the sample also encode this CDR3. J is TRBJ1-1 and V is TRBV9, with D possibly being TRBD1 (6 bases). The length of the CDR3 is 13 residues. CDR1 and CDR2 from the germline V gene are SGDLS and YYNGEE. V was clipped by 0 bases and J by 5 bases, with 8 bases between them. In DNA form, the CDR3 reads TGTGCCAGCAGCGTAGGAGGACAGACTGAAGCTTTCTTT. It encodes CASSVGGQTEAFF.

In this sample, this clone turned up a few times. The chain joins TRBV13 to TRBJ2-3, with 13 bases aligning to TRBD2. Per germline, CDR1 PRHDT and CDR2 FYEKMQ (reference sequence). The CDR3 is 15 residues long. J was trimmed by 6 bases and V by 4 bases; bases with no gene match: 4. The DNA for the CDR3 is TGTGCCAGCAGCTCGCCGACTAGCGGGGGGGATACGCAGTATTTT. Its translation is CASSSPTSGGDTQYF.